Below, 25 T cell receptor beta chains from the same sample are listed, as sequenced in a study of T cell repertoires in cytomegalovirus infection (dated by TCRdb to about 2019). Sequencer: Illumina HiSeq 1500. TCRdb took the public reads, trimmed them with fastp at Q25, ran MiXCR for clone calling and kept in-frame beta chains. Each entry is one CDR3 protein sequence, shown with its most common DNA and genes. This sample comprises nearly 550,000 distinct CDR3 sequences, approximately 16% of them detected only once. Of the sample, around 25% is held by the ten largest clones. The specimen sequenced was CD8+ T cells from PBMCs. The source is a human donor in good health (CMV status not recorded). Some clones in this sample may be carry-over from other donors' samples.

At least ten counts were recorded for this clonotype. The chain combines TRBV7-9 with TRBJ2-1, with TRBD1 matching 7 bases. V lost 4 bases to trimming and J lost 6 bases; unmatched junction nucleotides: 15. Germline V CDR1 and CDR2: SEHNR, FQNEAQ (reference sequence). The CDR3 length is 17 residues. DNA for the CDR3: TGTGCCAGCAGCTCCCAACCGAGGGGGCGAATCTCCAATGAGCAGTTCTTC. It is translated as CASSSQPRGRISNEQFF.

This clonotype was detected only a few times. Written as DNA, the CDR3 is TGTGCCAGCAGTGGGCAGGACGGCTACACCTTC. Translation gives CASSGQDGYTF. The chain carries TRBV27 and TRBJ1-2, with unresolved D. The CDR3 consists of 11 residues. Germline V gives CDR1 MNHEY, CDR2 SMNVEV (reference sequence). V lost 5 bases and J 8 bases, leaving 9 bases between the germline ends.

There are a few counts of this clonotype. V is TRBV5-1 and J is TRBJ1-3, with D hard to call. In germline, CDR1 is SGHRS, CDR2 YFSETQ. CDR3 length equals 18 residues. V was trimmed by 3 bases and J by 0 bases, leaving 19 bases between them. In nucleotides, the CDR3 is TGCGCCAGCAGCTCAGTCGGTGGCACGCCATACTCTGGAAACACCATATATTTT. This gives the protein CASSSVGGTPYSGNTIYF.

The sample holds many counts of this clonotype. The chain links TRBV7-8 to TRBJ1-2; the D is unclear. This CDR3 has 13 residues. Germline V CDR1 and CDR2: SGHVS, FQNEAQ. V lost 5 bases and J lost 4, with 11 bases in between. The CDR3 DNA sequence: TGTGCCAGCAGCCCGCCGGGTCCCTATGGCTACACCTTC. Its translation: CASSPPGPYGYTF.

The chain combines TRBV19 with TRBJ1-1; perhaps TRBD1 as D (6 bases). Germline CDR1 LNHDA, CDR2 SQIVND (reference sequence). This CDR3 spans 14 amino acids. The V and J ends lost 5 bases and 4 bases respectively, with 14 bases between them. The CDR3 loop reads CASSLDSPTTEAFF. The CDR3 coding sequence is TGTGCCAGTAGTTTGGACAGTCCGACCACTGAAGCTTTCTTT.

This clonotype appeared many times. The chain has TRBV12-3 or TRBV12-4 and TRBJ1-3; 8 positions match TRBD1. After removal of 5 bases from V and 7 bases from J, the junction contained 10 bases not matched to a gene. This CDR3 comprises 15 residues. The CDR3 protein is CASSLPGQAVNTIYF. The CDR3 DNA follows: TGTGCCAGCAGTCTTCCGGGACAGGCCGTGAACACCATATATTTT.

J is TRBJ2-1 and V is TRBV27; D is uncertain. CDR1 and CDR2 (germline): MNHEY, SMNVEV (reference sequence). The CDR3 is 15 amino acids. V shed 3 bases and J shed 5 bases, with 14 bases lying between them. CDR3 DNA sequence: TGTGCCAGCAGTTTCCAATACGCTAGGCACAATGAGCAGTTCTTC. This codes for CASSFQYARHNEQFF.

The table lists this clonotype with many counts. V is TRBV28 and J is TRBJ2-7; D is ambiguous. In germline, CDR1 is MDHEN, CDR2 SYDVKM. The V end lost 11 bases, the J end lost 4 bases, and 18 bases lay between the germline ends. This CDR3 contains 13 residues. In DNA form, the CDR3 reads TGTGCCGCCGTGGAGAGGTTGGCGTACGAGCAGTACTTC. Encoded protein: CAAVERLAYEQYF.

This clonotype was seen at least ten times. The chain links TRBV7-3 to TRBJ2-5; a possible D gene is TRBD2 (6 bases). CDR1 is SGHTA, CDR2 FQGTGA, per germline. CDR3 length equals 15 residues. V lost 2 bases, J lost 1 base, and 11 bases lay in between. CDR3 sequence (DNA): TGTGCCAGCAGCTTATCGGCCGGGGGCCAAGAGACCCAGTACTTC. This encodes CASSLSAGGQETQYF. Together with reference TRBV7-3 and TRBJ2-5, the CDR3 gives the full variable domain: GAGVSQTPSNKVTEKGKYVELRCDPISGHTALYWYRQSLGQGPEFLIYFQGTGAADDSGLPNDRFFAVRPEGSVSTLKIQRTERGDSAVYLCASSLSAGGQETQYFGPGTRLLVL.

The sample holds many counts of this clonotype. V is TRBV14 and J is TRBJ1-1, with D possibly being TRBD1 (5 bases). Between the trimmed V and J ends, which lost 7 bases and 6 bases, there was a span of 21 bases. The germline gives CDR1 SGHDN, CDR2 FVKESK. This CDR3 has 15 residues. The CDR3 region is CASTPWFRGSAEAFF. In DNA, the CDR3 is TGTGCCAGCACCCCTTGGTTTAGGGGCTCGGCTGAAGCTTTCTTT.

This clonotype has just a few counts. This could be a read error, since a much larger clone is one nucleotide away. J is TRBJ2-3 and V is TRBV7-9; 14 nucleotides match TRBD2. Germline CDR1 is SEHNR and CDR2 is FQNEAQ (reference sequence). Trimming cost V 7 bases and J 3 bases; bases outside gene matches: 15. CDR3 length: 19 amino acids. The CDR3 here is CASIPKAPGLAGVTDTQYF. The DNA of the CDR3 is TGTGCCAGCATCCCGAAAGCCCCGGGACTAGCGGGAGTGACAGATACGCAGTATTTT.

This clonotype was counted only a few times. The chain is built from TRBV18 and TRBJ2-5; 8 bases fit TRBD2. V lost 4 bases, J lost 0 bases, and 4 bases stayed unmatched. Looked up from germline, CDR1 is KGHSH and CDR2 is LQKENI. This CDR3 region has 15 residues. The CDR3 sequence is CASSHPLADQETQYF. CDR3 sequence (DNA): TGTGCCAGCTCACACCCACTAGCGGACCAAGAGACCCAGTACTTC.

This chain connects TRBV4-2 to TRBJ1-5, with D perhaps TRBD1 (5 bases). Looked up from germline, CDR1 is LGHNA and CDR2 is YNFKEQ. This CDR3 spans 17 amino acids. V gave up 0 bases and J gave up 4 bases, with 16 bases separating them. The CDR3 reads CASSQDLEGAKNQPQHF. The DNA for the CDR3 is TGTGCCAGCAGCCAAGATTTGGAAGGGGCGAAGAATCAGCCCCAGCATTTT.

This clonotype was observed at least ten times. The chain couples TRBV6-1 to TRBJ2-7, with 9 nucleotides matching TRBD1. V shed 8 bases, J shed 1 base, and the junction held 3 bases outside the gene matches. Germline CDR1 MNHNS, CDR2 SASEGT. CDR3 length: 13 amino acids. The CDR3 region has the DNA TGTGCCAGCGCGGACAGGGGATCCTACGAGCAGTACTTC. Its translation is CASADRGSYEQYF.

The chain couples TRBV5-6 to TRBJ2-7, with D possibly TRBD1 on 5 matching bases. CDR1 SGHDT and CDR2 YYEEEE come from the germline V gene. V lost 3 bases to trimming and J lost 3 bases, with 10 bases between them. The CDR3 contains 13 residues. For the CDR3, the DNA is TGTGCCAGCAGCTCGGACACGTTCTACGAGCAGTACTTC. Translating gives CASSSDTFYEQYF.

This clonotype was detected ten times or more. The chain carries TRBV7-9 and TRBJ1-4; D is unclear. Germline CDR1 and CDR2: SEHNR and FQNEAQ (reference sequence). The CDR3 has 18 residues. V gave up 2 bases and J gave up 4 bases, with 20 bases separating them. CDR3 sequence reads: CASSLPFGEGSYNEKLFF. For the CDR3, the DNA is TGTGCCAGCAGCTTACCCTTCGGGGAGGGAAGCTATAATGAAAAACTGTTTTTT.

This clonotype was counted a few times. The rearrangement uses TRBV5-6 and TRBJ1-2; TRBD1 might be the D (5 bases). From germline, CDR1 is SGHDT and CDR2 YYEEEE. The CDR3 totals 15 residues. V lost 4 bases and J lost 4, with 17 bases in between. This CDR3 reads CASSPMSQGGYGYTF. For the CDR3, the DNA is TGTGCCAGCAGCCCAATGAGTCAGGGTGGCTATGGCTACACCTTC.

This clonotype came up a few times. The chain joins TRBV5-6 to TRBJ1-5; D uncertain. The V end lost 6 bases, the J end lost 4 bases, and 17 bases lay between the germline ends. Germline-derived CDR1 and CDR2 are SGHDT and YYEEEE. The CDR3 loop spans 15 amino acids. The CDR3 DNA follows: TGTGCCAGCACCGAAGGGCCTAATTCGAATCAGCCCCAGCATTTT. Translating gives CASTEGPNSNQPQHF.

The CDR3 nucleotides read TGTGCCAGCAGCCACCGCGGGACCCAGTACTTC. Encoded protein: CASSHRGTQYF. The gene calls are TRBV9 and TRBJ2-5; no definite D call. CDR1 SGDLS and CDR2 YYNGEE come from the germline V gene. V was pared by 4 bases and J by 7 bases, with 8 bases between. The CDR3 extends over 11 amino acids.

As DNA, the CDR3 is TGTGCCAGCGGTCTGGTGAGAACCTTCAACACTGAAGCTTTCTTT. It specifies CASGLVRTFNTEAFF. The V and J genes are TRBV27 and TRBJ1-1; no clear D gene. The CDR3 spans 15 residues. V lost 8 bases and J 2 bases, leaving 18 bases between the germline ends. Germline CDR1 reads MNHEY; CDR2 reads SMNVEV (reference sequence).

This clonotype was observed a few times. J is TRBJ2-7 and V is TRBV5-5; 7 bases agree with TRBD1. CDR1 SGHKS and CDR2 YYEKEE come from the germline V gene (reference sequence). The J segment lost 2 bases and the V segment lost 3 bases, leaving 11 bases of the junction unmatched. This CDR3 comprises 16 residues. Here the CDR3 DNA reads TGTGCCAGCAGCTCATTACAACAGGGGTCCCCCTACGAGCAGTACTTC. Translating it yields CASSSLQQGSPYEQYF.

This clonotype was counted many times. The rearrangement uses TRBV11-1 and TRBJ1-2, with 7 bases aligning to TRBD1. Germline CDR1 reads SGHAT; CDR2 reads FQDESV (reference sequence). With 6 bases clipped from V and 6 bases from J, the junction kept 10 bases outside the gene matches. The CDR3 totals 14 residues. The CDR3 nucleotides read TGTGCCAGCAGTTACGGAACCGACAGGGATGGCTACACCTTC. It encodes CASSYGTDRDGYTF.

This clonotype has a count of ten or more. CDR3 bases: TGTGCCAGCAGTCCACGCAACACCGGGGAGCTGTTTTTT. It is translated as CASSPRNTGELFF. The chain is built from TRBV28 and TRBJ2-2; D not resolved. Germline V CDR1 and CDR2: MDHEN, SYDVKM. The CDR3 length is 13 residues. Trimming pared 5 bases from V and 2 bases from J, leaving 6 bases between.

This sequence joins TRBV27 and TRBJ2-7; no clear D. V lost 4 bases, J lost 3 bases, and 10 bases lay in between. Germline CDR1 and CDR2: MNHEY and SMNVEV (reference sequence). The CDR3 sequence is 13 residues long. CDR3 nucleotides: TGTGCCAGCAGTTCTGACGGAGACTACGAGCAGTACTTC. Its protein is CASSSDGDYEQYF.

This clonotype was seen just once. A much larger clone sits a single nucleotide away, making a read error possible. V gene TRBV7-3 combines with J gene TRBJ1-1; D is possibly TRBD1 (6 bases). The CDR3 is 15 residues long. Trimming shortened V by 2 bases and J by 4 bases, and 14 bases separated the two germline ends. Germline V CDR1 and CDR2: SGHTA, FQGTGA. CDR3 loop: CASSLEQGLGTEAFF. The CDR3 region has the DNA TGTGCCAGCAGCTTAGAGCAGGGGTTGGGCACTGAAGCTTTCTTT.